Here is one T cell receptor (beta chain) with its context. Its antigen is undetermined. V was pared by 5 bases and J by 2 bases, with 2 bases of the junction left unmatched. Germline V gives CDR1 SGHVS, CDR2 FNYEAQ. This CDR3 region has 13 residues. These data belong to a study of cytomegalovirus exposure and HLA in healthy donors. The study, taken as a whole, reports: There were some V segments, including TRBV6-2 and TRBV6-3, excluded as indistinguishable. The number of N-insertions in an Asian-associated ancestry cluster was reportedly below the 666-donor mean in a later analysis. Cytomegalovirus-associated TCR beta chains were listed, numbering approximately 150. Differences between HLA loci emerged in a later analysis of TCR association rates, with DRB1 most and HLA-C fewest.

The PCR was carried out with 60 Vbeta primers and 13 Jbeta primers. Produced via immunoSEQ multiplex PCR; TCRdb's table is partial and in-frame only. The sample has tens of thousands of clones, about three quarters seen once. Input material: PBMCs. The chain uses TRBV7-6 and TRBJ2-5; 7 bases map to TRBD1. This receptor was obtained from a woman aged 40 to 49 in good health and CMV-seropositive. The CDR3 bases are TGTGCCAGCAGCGGGGGACAGCAAGAGACCCAGTACTTC. It codes for CASSGGQQETQYF. Combining the CDR3 with reference TRBV7-6 and TRBJ2-5 gives the whole variable domain GAGVSQSPRYKVTKRGQDVALRCDPISGHVSLYWYRQALGQGPEFLTYFNYEAQQDKSGLPNDRFSAERPEGSISTLTIQRTEQRDSAMYRCASSGGQQETQYFGPGTRLLVL.